Presented here are 13 T cell receptor beta chains from one specimen sequenced in a study of T cells after yellow fever vaccination. TCRdb recomputed calls from the 5' RACE reads with MiXCR, one row per CDR3 protein. The data show tens of thousands of distinct CDR3 sequences, with 6% to 7.5% seen just once and 35% to 40% held by the top ten. This sample comprised CD8+ T cells sorted from PBMCs, obtained 15 days after the yellow fever booster vaccination. Every receptor here comes from a man aged 25 to 45 who received the YFV17D yellow fever vaccine.

In this sample, this clonotype turned up many times. The chain links TRBV7-6 to TRBJ1-1, with TRBD1 as a possible D gene (5 bases). Between the trimmed V and J ends, which lost 5 bases and 6 bases, there was a span of 10 bases. Germline V CDR1 and CDR2: SGHVS, FNYEAQ. The CDR3 spans 12 residues. CDR3 nucleotides: TGTGCCAGCAGCCGTGCGGGGGCTGAAGCTTTCTTT. As protein: CASSRAGAEAFF.

This clonotype was counted at least ten times. This sequence joins TRBV28 and TRBJ2-6; no reliable D call. The CDR3 runs 13 residues. Germline CDR1 reads MDHEN; CDR2 reads SYDVKM. The V and J ends lost 6 bases and 4 bases respectively, with 7 bases between them. Here the CDR3 reads CASRLPGANVLTF. The CDR3 DNA is TGTGCCAGCAGGCTCCCCGGGGCCAACGTCCTGACTTTC.

This clonotype came up many times. The chain links TRBV4-1 to TRBJ2-1; 14 nucleotides match TRBD2. Germline values: CDR1 MGHRA, CDR2 YSYEKL. The CDR3 length is 17 residues. Trimming cost V 1 base and J 5 bases; bases outside gene matches: 4. DNA for the CDR3: TGCGCCAGCAGCCAAGTGGGGGGACTAGCGGGGGACAATGAGCAGTTCTTC. Its protein is CASSQVGGLAGDNEQFF.

This clonotype has ten or more counts. The rearrangement joins TRBV6-5 to TRBJ2-4, with 8 positions matching TRBD1. V was clipped by 0 bases and J by 6 bases; unmatched bases: 16. The germline CDR1 and CDR2 sequences are MNHEY and SVGAGI. The CDR3 contains 19 residues. The CDR3 here is CASSYSRGDRGHTLNIQYF. In DNA, the CDR3 is TGTGCCAGCAGTTACTCGAGGGGCGACAGGGGACATACATTAAACATTCAGTACTTC.

In its sample, this clonotype was seen many times. V gene TRBV5-1 combines with J gene TRBJ2-5; perhaps TRBD1 as D (5 bases). Germline lookup yields CDR1 SGHRS and CDR2 YFSETQ. The CDR3 is made up of 17 amino acids. Trimming stripped 2 bases from V and 4 bases from J, with 21 bases between. The CDR3 nucleotides are TGCGCCAGCAGCTTCTTCCTGGGGCTGGGGCAAGCAGAGACCCAGTACTTC. It translates to CASSFFLGLGQAETQYF.

This clonotype showed up many times. V usage is TRBV7-9 and J usage is TRBJ2-7; TRBD1 agrees at 12 bases. Germline loops: CDR1 SEHNR, CDR2 FQNEAQ (reference sequence). The CDR3 contains 14 residues. J lost 5 bases, V lost 5 bases, and 4 bases had no gene match. CDR3 sequence (DNA): TGTGCCAGCAGCCCCGGGACAGGGGGCGACGAGCAGTACTTC. Protein sequence: CASSPGTGGDEQYF.

This clonotype was counted ten times or more. The chain carries TRBV6-5 and TRBJ2-1, with D perhaps matching TRBD2 (6 bases). V lost 6 bases and J 3 bases, leaving 12 bases between the germline ends. The length of the CDR3 is 14 residues. Germline V gene lookup returns CDR1 MNHEY and CDR2 SVGAGI. The CDR3 loop is CASSPIAVYNEQFF. In DNA form, the CDR3 reads TGTGCCAGCAGCCCCATAGCGGTCTACAATGAGCAGTTCTTC.

This clonotype was seen many times. The rearrangement joins TRBV5-1 to TRBJ2-7, with 11 bases that match TRBD2. V was clipped by 6 bases and J by 3 bases; unmatched bases: 5. Germline V gene lookup returns CDR1 SGHRS and CDR2 YFSETQ. This CDR3 is 14 amino acids long. CDR3 amino acids: CASKLAGEVYEQYF. CDR3 bases: TGCGCCAGCAAACTAGCGGGAGAAGTCTACGAGCAGTACTTC.

Many counts were recorded for this clonotype. The chain links TRBV29-1 to TRBJ2-1; 9 bases align to TRBD1. V lost 4 bases to trimming and J lost 8 bases; unmatched junction nucleotides: 15. There are 16 residues in the CDR3. The germline CDR1 and CDR2 sequences are SQVTM and ANQGSEA. DNA for the CDR3: TGCAGCGTTGCCCTACGGGACAGGGCGGGCTGGTATGAGCAGTTCTTC. Residues: CSVALRDRAGWYEQFF.

This clonotype was detected ten times or more. The chain has TRBV12-3 or TRBV12-4 and TRBJ2-5, with D unresolved. V was cut by 6 bases and J by 0 bases, with 5 bases left in between. This CDR3 has 12 amino acids. CDR3 region: CASSPDQETQYF. The CDR3 nucleotides read TGTGCCAGCAGCCCGGACCAAGAGACCCAGTACTTC.

The rearrangement links TRBV4-3 to TRBJ2-7; either TRBD1 or TRBD2 may fit D (5 bases each). The CDR3 is made up of 14 amino acids. V dropped 5 bases and J dropped 2 bases, with 13 bases sitting between them. Germline V gives CDR1 LGHNA, CDR2 YSLEER. The CDR3 DNA is TGCGCCAGCAGCGGGACCGGGGCCACCTACGAGCAGTACTTC. This encodes CASSGTGATYEQYF.

This clonotype was observed at least ten times. V usage is TRBV5-1 and J usage is TRBJ1-5; D not resolved. Germline loops: CDR1 SGHRS, CDR2 YFSETQ. The CDR3 is 13 amino acids. Trimming removed 2 bases from V and 7 bases from J, with 10 bases in between. The CDR3 DNA sequence: TGCGCCAGCAGCTTAAGCATCGGGCAGCCCCAGCATTTT. Protein: CASSLSIGQPQHF.

This clonotype came up many times. The chain employs TRBV10-1 and TRBJ2-3; 7 bases are a match to TRBD2. This CDR3 spans 17 amino acids. Germline lookup yields CDR1 WNHNN and CDR2 SYGVQD (reference sequence). The V and J ends lost 6 bases and 1 base, in that order; junction bases with no gene match: 13. Here the CDR3 reads CASSQYRGGRGTDTQYF. CDR3 DNA: TGCGCCAGCAGCCAGTACCGGGGCGGGAGAGGCACAGATACGCAGTATTTT.